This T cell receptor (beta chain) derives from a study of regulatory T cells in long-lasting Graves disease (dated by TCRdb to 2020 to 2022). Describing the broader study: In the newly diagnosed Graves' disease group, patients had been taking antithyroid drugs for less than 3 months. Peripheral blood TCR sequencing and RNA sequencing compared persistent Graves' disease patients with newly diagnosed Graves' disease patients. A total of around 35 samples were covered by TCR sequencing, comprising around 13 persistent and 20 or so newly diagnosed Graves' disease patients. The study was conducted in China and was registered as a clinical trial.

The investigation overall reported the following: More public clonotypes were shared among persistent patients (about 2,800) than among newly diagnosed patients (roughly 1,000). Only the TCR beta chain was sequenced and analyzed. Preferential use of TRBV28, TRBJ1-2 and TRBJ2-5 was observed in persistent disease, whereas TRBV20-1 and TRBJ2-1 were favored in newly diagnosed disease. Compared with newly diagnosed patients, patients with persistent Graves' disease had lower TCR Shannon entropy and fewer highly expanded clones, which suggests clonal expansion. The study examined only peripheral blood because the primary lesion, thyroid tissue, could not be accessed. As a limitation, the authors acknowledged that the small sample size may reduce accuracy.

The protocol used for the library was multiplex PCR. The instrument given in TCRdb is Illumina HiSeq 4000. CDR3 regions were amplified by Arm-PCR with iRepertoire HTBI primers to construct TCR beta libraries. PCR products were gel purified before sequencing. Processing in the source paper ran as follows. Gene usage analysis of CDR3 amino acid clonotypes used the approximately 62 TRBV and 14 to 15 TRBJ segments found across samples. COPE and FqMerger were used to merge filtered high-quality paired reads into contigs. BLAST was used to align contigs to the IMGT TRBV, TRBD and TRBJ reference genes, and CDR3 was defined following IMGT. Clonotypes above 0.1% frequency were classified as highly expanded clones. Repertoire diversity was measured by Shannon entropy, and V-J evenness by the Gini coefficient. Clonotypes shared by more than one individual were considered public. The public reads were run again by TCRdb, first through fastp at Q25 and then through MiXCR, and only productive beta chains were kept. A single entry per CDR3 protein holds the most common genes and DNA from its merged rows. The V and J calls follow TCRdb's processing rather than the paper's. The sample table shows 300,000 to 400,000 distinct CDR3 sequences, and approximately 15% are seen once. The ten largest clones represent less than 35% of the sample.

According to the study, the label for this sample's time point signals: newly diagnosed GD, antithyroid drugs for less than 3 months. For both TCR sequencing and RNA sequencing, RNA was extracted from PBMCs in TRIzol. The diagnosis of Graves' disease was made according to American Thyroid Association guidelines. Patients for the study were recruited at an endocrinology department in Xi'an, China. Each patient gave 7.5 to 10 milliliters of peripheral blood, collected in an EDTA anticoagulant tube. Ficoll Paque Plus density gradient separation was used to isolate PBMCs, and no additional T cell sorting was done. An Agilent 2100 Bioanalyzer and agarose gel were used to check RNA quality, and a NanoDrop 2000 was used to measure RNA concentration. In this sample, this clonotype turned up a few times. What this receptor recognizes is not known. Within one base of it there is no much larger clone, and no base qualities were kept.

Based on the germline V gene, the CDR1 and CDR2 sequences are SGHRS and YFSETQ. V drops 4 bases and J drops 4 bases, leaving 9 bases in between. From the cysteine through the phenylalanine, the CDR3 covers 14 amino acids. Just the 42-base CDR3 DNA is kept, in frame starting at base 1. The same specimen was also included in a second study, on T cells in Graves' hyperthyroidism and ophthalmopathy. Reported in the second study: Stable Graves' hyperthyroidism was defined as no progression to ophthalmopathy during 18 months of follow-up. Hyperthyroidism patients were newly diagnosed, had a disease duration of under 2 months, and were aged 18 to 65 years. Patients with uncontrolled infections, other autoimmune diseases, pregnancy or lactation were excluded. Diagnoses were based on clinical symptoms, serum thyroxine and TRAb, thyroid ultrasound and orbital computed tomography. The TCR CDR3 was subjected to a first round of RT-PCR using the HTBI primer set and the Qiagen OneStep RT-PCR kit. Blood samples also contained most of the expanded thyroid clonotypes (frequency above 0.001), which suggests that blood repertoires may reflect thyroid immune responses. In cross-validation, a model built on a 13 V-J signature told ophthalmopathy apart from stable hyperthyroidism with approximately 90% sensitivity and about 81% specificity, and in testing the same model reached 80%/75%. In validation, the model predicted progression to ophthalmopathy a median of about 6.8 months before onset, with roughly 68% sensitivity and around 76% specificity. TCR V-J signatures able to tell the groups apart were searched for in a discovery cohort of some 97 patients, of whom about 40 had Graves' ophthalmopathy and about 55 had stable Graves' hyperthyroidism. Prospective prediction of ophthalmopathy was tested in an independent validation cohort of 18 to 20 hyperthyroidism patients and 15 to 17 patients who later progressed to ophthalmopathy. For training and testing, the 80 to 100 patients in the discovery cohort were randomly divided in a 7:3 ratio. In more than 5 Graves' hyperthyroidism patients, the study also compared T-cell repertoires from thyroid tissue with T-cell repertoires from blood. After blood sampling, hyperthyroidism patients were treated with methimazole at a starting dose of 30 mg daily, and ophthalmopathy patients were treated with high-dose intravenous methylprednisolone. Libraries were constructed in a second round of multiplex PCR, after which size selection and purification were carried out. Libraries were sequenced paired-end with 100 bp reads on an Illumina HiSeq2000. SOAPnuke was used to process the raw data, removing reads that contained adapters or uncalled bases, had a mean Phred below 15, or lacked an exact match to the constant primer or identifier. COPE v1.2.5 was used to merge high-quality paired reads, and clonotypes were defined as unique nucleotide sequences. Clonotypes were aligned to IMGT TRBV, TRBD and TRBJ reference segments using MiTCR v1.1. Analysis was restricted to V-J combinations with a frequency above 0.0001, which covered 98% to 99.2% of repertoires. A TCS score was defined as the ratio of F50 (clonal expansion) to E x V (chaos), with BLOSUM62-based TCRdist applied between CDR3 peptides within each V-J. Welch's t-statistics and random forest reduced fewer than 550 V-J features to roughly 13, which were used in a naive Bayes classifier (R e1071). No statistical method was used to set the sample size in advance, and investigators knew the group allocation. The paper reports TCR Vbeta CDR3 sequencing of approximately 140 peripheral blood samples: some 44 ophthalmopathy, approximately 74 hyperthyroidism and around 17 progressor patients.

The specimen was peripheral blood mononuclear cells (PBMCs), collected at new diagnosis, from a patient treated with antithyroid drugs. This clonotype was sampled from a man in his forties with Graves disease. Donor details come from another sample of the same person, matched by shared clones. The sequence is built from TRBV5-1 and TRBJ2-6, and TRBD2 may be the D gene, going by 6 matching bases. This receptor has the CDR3 CASSRDLGANVLTF. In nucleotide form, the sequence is TGCGCCAGCAGCAGGGACTTAGGGGCCAACGTCCTGACTTTC.